This T cell receptor (beta chain) is from a study of blood T cell repertoires in COVID-19. Study as a whole: The analysed material was cDNA or gDNA that came from T cells, B-cell-depleted T cells, or PBMCs.

Original handling: Estimation of nucleated cell counts relied on the amplification of reference gene primers. Assay: immunoSEQ multiplex PCR; the TCRdb copy retains only in-frame clones and omits some. V, J and clone size were drawn from that table, and D and trimming were deduced from the DNA. The sample carries under 150,000 clones, approximately 84% recorded once. The specimen sequenced was peripheral blood. The TCR was taken from a man in his 70s with acute or convalescent COVID-19.

CDR3 in amino acids: CASSRPLGGRDTQYF. CDR3 in DNA: TGTGCCAGCAGCCGACCCCTCGGGGGGAGGGATACGCAGTATTTT. This chain connects TRBV2 to TRBJ2-3; TRBD2 matches at 7 bases. After removal of 6 bases from V and 6 bases from J, the junction contained 12 bases not matched to a gene. There are 15 residues in the CDR3. Germline V gene lookup returns CDR1 SNHLY and CDR2 FYNNEI. Using reference TRBV2 and TRBJ2-3 for the parts outside the CDR3, the full variable domain is EPEVTQTPSHQVTQMGQEVILRCVPISNHLYFYWYRQILGQKVEFLVSFYNNEISEKSEIFDDQFSVERPDGSNFTLKIRSTKLEDSAMYFCASSRPLGGRDTQYFGPGTRLTVL.